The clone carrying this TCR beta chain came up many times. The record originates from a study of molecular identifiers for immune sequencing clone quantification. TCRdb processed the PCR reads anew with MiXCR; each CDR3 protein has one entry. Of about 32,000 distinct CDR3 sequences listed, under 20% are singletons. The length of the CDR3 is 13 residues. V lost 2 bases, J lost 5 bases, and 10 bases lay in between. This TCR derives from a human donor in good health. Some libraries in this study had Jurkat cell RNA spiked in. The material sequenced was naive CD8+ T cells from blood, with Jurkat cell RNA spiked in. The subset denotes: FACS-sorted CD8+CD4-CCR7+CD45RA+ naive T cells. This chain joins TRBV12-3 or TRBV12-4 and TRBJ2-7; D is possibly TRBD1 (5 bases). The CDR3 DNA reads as TGTGCCAGCAGTTTATTGTCAGGGAACGAGCAGTACTTC. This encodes CASSLLSGNEQYF.